This TCR beta chain was sequenced during a study of T cell responses to AZD1222 COVID-19 vaccine. Regarding the study as a whole: Seropositive status at baseline applied to only five to seven AZD1222 recipients. Among the donors, most were white British and more were female, and clonal diversity was possibly underestimated.

Trimming took 6 bases from V and 2 from J, leaving 8 bases between them. Germline V gives CDR1 MNHEY, CDR2 SVGAGI. The CDR3 consists of 13 residues. TCRdb's copy holds only in-frame clones and misses some; the assay was immunoSEQ multiplex PCR. The sample holds some 150,000 clones, 90% seen once. Details on this clone: Its antigen is as yet unknown.

The chain combines TRBV6-5 with TRBJ1-5; D call uncertain. The source was peripheral blood, collected on day 0 of AZD1222 vaccination. The clonotype originates from an adult in good health. The CDR3 nucleotides are TGTGCCAGCAGATACAGCCGCAATCAGCCCCAGCATTTT. Translating it yields CASRYSRNQPQHF.